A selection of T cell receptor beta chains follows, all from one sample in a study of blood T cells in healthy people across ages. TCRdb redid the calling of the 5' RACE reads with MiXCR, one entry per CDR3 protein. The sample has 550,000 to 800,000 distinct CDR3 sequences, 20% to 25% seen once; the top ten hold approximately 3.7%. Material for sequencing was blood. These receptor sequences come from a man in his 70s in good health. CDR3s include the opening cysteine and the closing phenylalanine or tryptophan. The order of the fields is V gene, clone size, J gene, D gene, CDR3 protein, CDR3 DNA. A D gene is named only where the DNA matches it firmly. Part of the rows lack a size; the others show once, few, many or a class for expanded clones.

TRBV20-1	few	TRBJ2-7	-	CSASYGGPNYEQYF	TGCAGTGCTAGTTACGGGGGCCCTAACTACGAGCAGTACTTC
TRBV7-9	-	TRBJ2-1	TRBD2	CASSPERVPGLAGNEQFF	TGTGCCAGCAGCCCAGAAAGGGTTCCGGGACTAGCGGGTAATGAGCAGTTCTTC
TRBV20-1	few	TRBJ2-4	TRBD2	CSARESSGSIEPIQYF	TGCAGTGCTAGAGAGTCTAGCGGGAGTATCGAACCCATTCAGTACTTC
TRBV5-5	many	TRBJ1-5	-	CASSLAGRRQPQHF	TGTGCCAGCAGCTTGGCGGGGAGAAGACAGCCCCAGCATTTT
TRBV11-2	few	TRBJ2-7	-	CASSHYGGSYEQYF	TGTGCCAGCAGCCATTACGGCGGATCATACGAGCAGTACTTC
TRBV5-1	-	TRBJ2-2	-	CASSPSGGNTGEPFF	TGCGCCAGCAGCCCATCCGGAGGAAACACCGGGGAGCCGTTTTTT
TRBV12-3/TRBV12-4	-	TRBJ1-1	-	CASSSGVTEAFF	TGTGCCAGCAGCTCCGGGGTGACTGAAGCTTTCTTT
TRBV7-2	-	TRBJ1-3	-	CASSSASYSGNTMYF	TGTGCCAGCAGCTCAGCCTCGTACTCTGGAAACACCATGTATTTT
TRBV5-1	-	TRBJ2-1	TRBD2	CASSAGLYNEQFF	TGCGCCAGCAGCGCGGGACTATACAATGAGCAGTTCTTC
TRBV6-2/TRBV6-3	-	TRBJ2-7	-	CASSYAGNSYEQYF	TGTGCCAGCAGTTATGCAGGGAACTCCTACGAGCAGTACTTC
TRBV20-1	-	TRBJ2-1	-	CSARVGGLAYNEQFF	TGCAGTGCTAGAGTTGGTGGACTCGCCTACAATGAGCAGTTCTTC
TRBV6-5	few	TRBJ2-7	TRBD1	CASTRGQGSGEQYF	TGTGCCAGCACCAGAGGACAGGGAAGCGGCGAGCAGTACTTC
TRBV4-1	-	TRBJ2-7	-	CASSWDSQSYEQYF	TGCGCCAGCAGCTGGGACTCCCAATCCTACGAGCAGTACTTC
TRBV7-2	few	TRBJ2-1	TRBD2	CASSPPTLAGLNNEQFF	TGTGCCAGCAGCCCGCCTACCCTAGCGGGACTAAACAATGAGCAGTTCTTC
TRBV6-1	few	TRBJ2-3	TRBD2	CASSEIASGRGTDTQYF	TGTGCCAGCAGTGAAATCGCTAGCGGGAGGGGCACAGATACGCAGTATTTT
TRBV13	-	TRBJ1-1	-	CASSLGWEFTEAFF	TGTGCCAGCAGCTTGGGGTGGGAGTTCACTGAAGCTTTCTTT
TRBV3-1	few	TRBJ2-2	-	CASSQVGGVGTGELFF	TGTGCCAGCAGCCAAGTAGGGGGAGTGGGCACCGGGGAGCTGTTTTTT
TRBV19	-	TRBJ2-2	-	CASSDGSRTGELFF	TGTGCCAGTAGTGATGGGTCGCGCACCGGGGAGCTGTTTTTT
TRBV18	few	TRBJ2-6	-	CASSLRPRSGANVLTF	TGTGCCAGCTCACTTCGGCCGCGATCTGGGGCCAACGTCCTGACTTTC
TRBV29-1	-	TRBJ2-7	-	CSGRTGSEQYF	TGCAGCGGCAGAACAGGGAGCGAGCAGTACTTC
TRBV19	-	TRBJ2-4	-	CASSTTWDIQYF	TGTGCCAGTAGTACCACTTGGGACATTCAGTACTTC
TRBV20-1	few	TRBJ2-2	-	CSARDVRRNTGELFF	TGCAGTGCTAGAGACGTCAGACGGAACACCGGGGAGCTGTTTTTT
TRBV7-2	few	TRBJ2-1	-	CASSKSSISYNEQFF	TGTGCCAGCAGCAAGTCAAGCATCTCCTACAATGAGCAGTTCTTC
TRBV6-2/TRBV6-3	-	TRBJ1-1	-	CASSYGLTNMNTEAFF	TGTGCCAGCAGTTACGGGCTCACGAATATGAACACTGAAGCTTTCTTT
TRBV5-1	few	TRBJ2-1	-	CASSLKGQGGNNEQFF	TGCGCCAGCAGCTTGAAAGGACAGGGAGGGAACAATGAGCAGTTCTTC
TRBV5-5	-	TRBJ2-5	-	CASSTGRGQETQYF	TGTGCCAGCAGCACGGGGAGAGGCCAAGAGACCCAGTACTTC
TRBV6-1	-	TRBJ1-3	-	CASSEATRRGVGSGNTIYF	TGTGCCAGCAGTGAAGCTACCCGGCGGGGGGTAGGCTCTGGAAACACCATATATTTT
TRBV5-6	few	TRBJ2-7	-	CASSLGGLTSSYEQYF	TGTGCCAGCAGCTTGGGGGGCCTTACTAGCTCCTACGAGCAGTACTTC
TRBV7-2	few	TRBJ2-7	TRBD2	CASRRDYIYEQYF	TGTGCCAGCAGGCGGGACTATATCTACGAGCAGTACTTC
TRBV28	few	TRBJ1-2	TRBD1	CASWDRVLGNYGYTF	TGTGCCAGCTGGGACAGGGTATTGGGTAACTATGGCTACACCTTC
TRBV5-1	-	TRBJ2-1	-	CASSLGNQGINEQFF	TGCGCCAGCAGCTTGGGAAATCAGGGGATCAATGAGCAGTTCTTC
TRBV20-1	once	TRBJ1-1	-	CSARVGSGNTEAFF	TGCAGTGCTAGAGTGGGGAGTGGGAACACTGAAGCTTTCTTT
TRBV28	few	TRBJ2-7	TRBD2	CASSYPGTSGSHEQYF	TGTGCCAGCAGTTACCCCGGGACTAGCGGTTCCCACGAGCAGTACTTC
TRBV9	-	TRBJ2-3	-	CASSVSPPALSATQYF	TGTGCCAGCAGCGTAAGTCCCCCTGCCCTGTCGGCTACGCAGTATTTT
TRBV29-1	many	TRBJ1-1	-	CSVGGRRNTEAFF	TGCAGCGTTGGGGGGAGAAGAAACACTGAAGCTTTCTTT
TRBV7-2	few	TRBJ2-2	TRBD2	CASRPSGFAAGELFF	TGTGCCAGCAGACCTAGCGGGTTTGCGGCCGGGGAGCTGTTTTTT
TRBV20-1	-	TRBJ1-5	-	CSAGGRSNQPQHF	TGCAGTGCTGGGGGACGGAGCAATCAGCCCCAGCATTTT
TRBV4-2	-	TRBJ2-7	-	CASSQSRGPYEQYF	TGTGCCAGCAGCCAAAGTAGGGGACCCTACGAGCAGTACTTC
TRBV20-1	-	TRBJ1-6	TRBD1	CSAAGGSPLHF	TGCAGTGCAGCAGGGGGTTCACCCCTCCACTTT
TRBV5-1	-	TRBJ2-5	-	CASSLKGSETQYF	TGCGCCAGCAGCTTGAAGGGGTCGGAGACCCAGTACTTC
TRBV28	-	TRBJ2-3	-	CASNPRVYTDTQYF	TGTGCCAGCAATCCCAGGGTATACACAGATACGCAGTATTTT
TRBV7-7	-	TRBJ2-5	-	CASSLGRLVGQETQYF	TGTGCCAGCAGCTTAGGCCGACTAGTGGGCCAAGAGACCCAGTACTTC
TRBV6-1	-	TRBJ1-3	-	CASSAVATGSGNTIYF	TGTGCCAGCAGTGCGGTGGCTACAGGGTCCGGAAACACCATATATTTT
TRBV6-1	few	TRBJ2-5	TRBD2	CASSEPTSGSLETQYF	TGTGCCAGCAGTGAGCCGACTAGCGGGAGTCTTGAGACCCAGTACTTC
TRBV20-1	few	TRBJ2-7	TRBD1	CSAEDRTSYEQYF	TGCAGTGCTGAGGACAGGACCTCCTACGAGCAGTACTTC
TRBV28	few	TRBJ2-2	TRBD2	CASSLAGRELFF	TGTGCCAGCAGTCTAGCGGGCCGGGAGCTGTTTTTT
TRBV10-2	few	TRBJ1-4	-	CASSQGRNEKLFF	TGCGCCAGCAGTCAGGGTAGAAATGAAAAACTGTTTTTT
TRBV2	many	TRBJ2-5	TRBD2	CASSPLAGETQYF	TGTGCCAGCAGTCCGCTAGCGGGAGAGACCCAGTACTTC
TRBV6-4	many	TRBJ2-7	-	CASSGQKAYEQYF	TGTGCCAGCAGCGGACAGAAAGCCTACGAGCAGTACTTC
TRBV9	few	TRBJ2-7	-	CASSREAESSYEQYF	TGTGCCAGCAGCCGGGAAGCGGAGTCGTCCTACGAGCAGTACTTC
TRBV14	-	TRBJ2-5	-	CASSRYTDRGVF	TGTGCCAGCAGCCGCTACACAGACCGAGGGGTCTTC
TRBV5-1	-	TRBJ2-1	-	CASSFHGTDSYNEQFF	TGCGCCAGCAGCTTCCACGGGACGGACTCCTACAATGAGCAGTTCTTC
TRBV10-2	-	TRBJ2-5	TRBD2	CASSKLAGVQETQYF	TGCGCCAGCAGCAAACTAGCGGGGGTCCAAGAGACCCAGTACTTC